A selection of T cell receptor beta chains follows, all from one sample in a study of CD8 T cells in ankylosing spondylitis. TCRdb analysed the 5' RACE reads with MiXCR anew, one entry per CDR3 protein. The sample comprises hundreds of thousands of distinct CDR3 sequences, 20% to 30% of which are singletons, and about 7% rests with the top ten. Input material: blood, either unsorted or a sorted T cell fraction (not recorded which). The receptors were sampled from a male donor with ankylosing spondylitis or in good health (not recorded which). The CDR3 runs from the conserved cysteine through the conserved F or W.

>TRBJ1-5|TRBV5-6
CASSRRSGPGQPQHF
>TRBJ2-3|TRBV7-2
CASSSRSRNTDTQYF
>TRBJ2-6|TRBV11-1
CASSLGGTALNSGANVLTF
>TRBJ2-3|TRBV20-1
CSARDGKGGDTQYF
>TRBJ1-1|TRBV5-1
CASSLSTVNTEAFF
>TRBJ2-1|TRBV7-7
CASSERSGTTNNEQFF
>TRBJ2-7|TRBV4-1
CASSPTSGRASEQYF
>TRBJ2-7|TRBV20-1
CSARAGQGVEQYF
>TRBJ2-7|TRBV29-1
CSTRTGGDEQYF
>TRBJ2-1|TRBV29-1
CSVASSYNEQFF
>TRBJ2-7|TRBV24-1
CATGASAAYEQYF
>TRBJ2-2|TRBV10-3
CAISHRVRDTGELFF
>TRBJ2-7|TRBV28
CASSSTGSGYEQYF
>TRBJ2-7|TRBV29-1
CSVHDPRTGGSYEQYF
>TRBJ1-3|TRBV14
CASSQVWGNTIYF
>TRBJ1-5|TRBV29-1
CSVLGTGINQPQHF
>TRBJ2-3|TRBV6-5
CASSYPMGLAGGTDTQYF
>TRBJ2-7|TRBV20-1
CSARGGEAKRALEQYF
>TRBJ2-6|TRBV7-2
CASSPSSGANVLTF
>TRBJ2-5|TRBV12-3/TRBV12-4
CASSGTSGTETQYF